The 6 T cell receptor beta chains below all came from one sample that was sequenced in a study of T cells in Graves' hyperthyroidism and ophthalmopathy. Regions amplified from RNA transcripts were the TCR beta CDR3 regions. Researchers ran a first-round RT-PCR on the TCR CDR3 using the HTBI primer set. Via MiXCR, TCRdb re-called the multiplex PCR reads, giving one row per CDR3 protein. The sample yields hundreds of thousands of distinct CDR3 sequences, around 16% seen once. The material sequenced was blood. The origin of the receptors is a woman aged 18 to 35 with Graves' hyperthyroidism.

At least ten counts were recorded for this clonotype. The V gene is TRBV6-1, the J gene TRBJ2-7; 9 bases are shared with TRBD2. V dropped 5 bases and J dropped 3; count of bases not matched to a gene: 20. The CDR3 covers 19 residues. Germline values: CDR1 MNHNS, CDR2 SASEGT. The CDR3 here is CASSYSGGPSGRWDYEQYF. Here the CDR3 DNA reads TGTGCCAGCAGTTACAGCGGGGGTCCGAGCGGGAGGTGGGACTACGAGCAGTACTTC.

This clonotype was counted only a few times. This chain uses TRBV4-3 with TRBJ2-7; tentative D call: TRBD2 (6 bases). Trimming removed 0 bases at V and 4 bases at J, with 10 bases between. CDR3 size: 14 residues. Germline CDR1 is LGHNA and CDR2 is YSLEER. For the CDR3, the DNA is TGCGCCAGCAGCCAAGATTTCGGGGGATACGAGCAGTACTTC. This sequence encodes CASSQDFGGYEQYF.

The chain links TRBV9 to TRBJ1-4; D not resolved. The CDR3 extends over 17 amino acids. V was shortened by 4 bases and J by 0 bases, with 16 bases between the two germline ends. Germline CDR1 and CDR2: SGDLS and YYNGEE. CDR3 coding DNA: TGTGCCAGCAGCCCGGAAGGCGGACTTGCAACTAATGAAAAACTGTTTTTT. Amino acid sequence: CASSPEGGLATNEKLFF.

This clonotype was counted a few times. The chain employs TRBV29-1 and TRBJ2-5, with a possible D match to TRBD2 (6 bases). The length of the CDR3 is 14 residues. Trimming removed 1 base from V and 6 bases from J, with 15 bases in between. CDR1 is SQVTM, CDR2 ANQGSEA, per germline. CDR3: CSVEVADPRKTQYF. DNA for the CDR3: TGCAGCGTTGAAGTAGCGGACCCCCGCAAGACCCAGTACTTC.

This clonotype was detected once. V gene TRBV11-1 combines with J gene TRBJ2-7; 7 positions match TRBD1. This CDR3 has 14 residues. V lost 1 base, J lost 5 bases, and 5 bases stayed unmatched. Germline CDR1 is SGHAT and CDR2 is FQDESV (reference sequence). Here the CDR3 reads CASSLGLTGDEQYF. CDR3 coding DNA: TGTGCCAGCAGCTTAGGCCTAACAGGGGACGAGCAGTACTTC.

This clonotype was observed at least ten times. Here the CDR3 reads CASGRSGGPYETQYF. The DNA for the CDR3 is TGTGCCAGCGGAAGATCGGGAGGGCCTTATGAGACCCAGTACTTC. The chain joins TRBV7-3 to TRBJ2-5; 8 nucleotides align to TRBD2. Germline V gene data show CDR1 as SGHTA and CDR2 as FQGTGA. The length of the CDR3 is 15 residues. J was trimmed by 5 bases and V by 8 bases; bases with no gene match: 13.